Sequencing of this T cell receptor (beta chain) was carried out in a study of cytomegalovirus exposure and HLA in healthy donors. Overall study: From about 179 million T cells, an earlier analysis saw under 140 million unique TCR beta sequences. General study findings and limits: At a 0.05 false discovery rate, a later analysis found around 17,000 TCR beta sequences to be associated with HLA alleles. 150 or so TCR beta chains were listed as cytomegalovirus-associated. Specificity of three CMV-associated chains for CMV antigens was verified in vitro.

This CDR3 region has 14 residues. The germline V gene encodes CDR1 MNHEY and CDR2 SVGAGI. Trimming removed 6 bases from V and 5 bases from J, with 16 bases in between. PCR involved 60 Vbeta and 13 Jbeta primers. Clones were sequenced by immunoSEQ multiplex PCR, and TCRdb holds only the in-frame ones, with some missing. This table holds 50,000 to 65,000 clones, about three quarters found once. As to this clone: The antigen is undetermined.

Sequenced sample: PBMCs. The chain is built from TRBV6-5 and TRBJ1-2; D remains ambiguous. This TCR came from a man between 18 and 35 years old in good health and CMV-seronegative. The CDR3 bases are TGTGCCAGCAGCTCCGGGGTCGTCCTTTATGGCTACACCTTC. Translated: CASSSGVVLYGYTF.